This T cell receptor (beta chain) was recovered during a study of blood T cell repertoires in COVID-19. For the study at large: Both acute and convalescent COVID-19 samples were obtained from the United States, Italy and Spain.

Authors' data handling: Reference gene primer amplification gave nucleated cell count estimates. TCRdb keeps only in-frame clones here, not all; method: immunoSEQ multiplex PCR. That table gives V, J and clone size, and the DNA gave D and trimming. The table includes 130,000 to 150,000 clones, about 89% detected once. Germline V gives CDR1 KGHSH, CDR2 LQKENI. Trimming cost V 3 bases and J 2 bases, with 7 bases left between them. The CDR3 covers 13 residues. Everyone who took part was 18 to 89 years old, and they came from some 23 US areas. Participants' reported clinical history set cohort assignment. Material for sequencing was PBMCs or T cells enriched from blood (not recorded which). The receptor comes from a man aged 55 to 70 who had recovered from COVID-19. This sequence joins TRBV18 and TRBJ1-2; D might be TRBD1 (5 bases). The DNA of the CDR3 is TGTGCCAGCTCACCGGACAAAAACTATGGCTACACCTTC. Encoded protein: CASSPDKNYGYTF. Full variable domain (outside the CDR3, taken from reference TRBV18 and TRBJ1-2): NAGVMQNPRHLVRRRGQEARLRCSPMKGHSHVYWYRQLPEEGLKFMVYLQKENIIDESGMPKERFSAEFPKEGPSILRIQQVVRGDSAAYFCASSPDKNYGYTFGSGTRLTVV.